This T cell receptor beta chain was sequenced during a study of T cells in Graves' hyperthyroidism and ophthalmopathy. Points from the study as a whole: Classification by a 13 V-J model distinguished ophthalmopathy from stable hyperthyroidism.

As for this clonotype: The antigen remains undetermined.

The CDR3 is 14 amino acids. V was cut by 0 bases and J by 12 bases, with 20 bases left in between. Per germline, CDR1 DFQATT and CDR2 SNEGSKA (reference sequence). The CDR3 regions of TCR beta were amplified from RNA transcripts. Primed by the HTBI set, a first-round RT-PCR was run on the TCR CDR3. TCRdb independently ran MiXCR on the multiplex PCR reads; one entry per CDR3 protein. The repertoire holds tens of thousands of distinct CDR3 sequences, with approximately 53% as singletons. This chain links TRBV20-1 with TRBJ1-2, with a tentative D call TRBD1 (6 bases). The specimen sequenced was blood. This TCR was sampled from a woman aged 55-75 years with Graves' ophthalmopathy. CDR3 sequence reads: CSARDVQGRPGNTF. CDR3 DNA sequence: TGCAGTGCTAGAGATGTACAGGGACGGCCAGGAAACACCTTC.